This TCR beta chain was recovered during a study of blood T cell repertoires in COVID-19. Patients of the Seattle cohort, enrolled during active infection, were followed longitudinally. The repertoire was sequenced with immunoSEQ multiplex PCR; TCRdb's copy has only in-frame clones and lacks some. Of 150,000 to 200,000 clones detected, about four fifths appear once; the ten largest clones hold roughly 9.6%. With 1 base clipped from V and 4 bases from J, the junction kept 5 bases outside the gene matches. The germline gives CDR1 LNHNV, CDR2 YYDKDF (reference sequence). The CDR3 totals 15 residues. The sequenced sample consisted of peripheral blood. The rearrangement links TRBV15 to TRBJ2-5; TRBD2 matches at 8 bases. The sequence was collected from a woman aged 40-49 years with COVID-19, enrolled during active disease. Here the CDR3 DNA reads TGTGCCACCAGCAGAGGAGGTAGCGGGGTAGAGACCCAGTACTTC. It yields the protein CATSRGGSGVETQYF.